This T cell receptor beta chain was documented in a study of identical twins. Notes on the study in general: Some out-of-frame alpha sequences were shared by twins, and these showed excess low generation probability.

TCRdb reprocessed the 5' RACE reads via MiXCR and lists one record per CDR3 protein. The data show roughly 350,000 distinct CDR3 sequences, about 10% seen once. In its sample, this clonotype was seen a few times. Its antigen is not known. The CDR3 is 17 residues long. CDR1 and CDR2 (germline): SEHNR, FQNEAQ (reference sequence). The V and J ends lost 5 bases and 6 bases respectively, with 24 bases between them. With no exceptions, donors were healthy Caucasians. V gene TRBV7-9 combines with J gene TRBJ2-3; D tentatively fits TRBD1 or TRBD2 (5 bases each). The clonotype comes from a woman between 45 and 65 years old in good health. Input material: naive T cells sorted from blood. The CDR3 sequence: CASSPLWERGRADTQYF. CDR3 DNA: TGTGCCAGCAGCCCGCTTTGGGAGAGGGGACGCGCCGATACGCAGTATTTT. Combining the CDR3 with reference TRBV7-9 and TRBJ2-3 gives the whole variable domain DTGVSQNPRHKITKRGQNVTFRCDPISEHNRLYWYRQTLGQGPEFLTYFQNEAQLEKSRLLSDRFSAERPKGSFSTLEIQRTEQGDSAMYLCASSPLWERGRADTQYFGPGTRLTVL.